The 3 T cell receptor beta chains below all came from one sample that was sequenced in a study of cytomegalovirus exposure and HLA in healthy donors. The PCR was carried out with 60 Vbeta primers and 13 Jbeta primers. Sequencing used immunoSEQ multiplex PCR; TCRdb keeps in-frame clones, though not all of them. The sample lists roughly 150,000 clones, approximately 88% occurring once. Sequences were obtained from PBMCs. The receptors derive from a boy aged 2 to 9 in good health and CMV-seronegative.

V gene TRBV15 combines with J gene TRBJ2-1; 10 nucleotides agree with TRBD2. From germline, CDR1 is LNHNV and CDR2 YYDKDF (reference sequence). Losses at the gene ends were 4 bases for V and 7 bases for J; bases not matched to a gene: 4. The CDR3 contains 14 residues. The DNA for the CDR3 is TGTGCCACCAGCACTAGCGGGAGTCGAAATGAGCAGTTCTTC. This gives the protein CATSTSGSRNEQFF.

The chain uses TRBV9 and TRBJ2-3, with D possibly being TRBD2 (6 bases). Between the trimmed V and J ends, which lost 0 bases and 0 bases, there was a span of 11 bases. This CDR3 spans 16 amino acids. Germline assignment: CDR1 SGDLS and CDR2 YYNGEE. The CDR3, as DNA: TGTGCCAGCAGCGTAGGTGGTAGCGGTAGCACAGATACGCAGTATTTT. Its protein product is CASSVGGSGSTDTQYF.

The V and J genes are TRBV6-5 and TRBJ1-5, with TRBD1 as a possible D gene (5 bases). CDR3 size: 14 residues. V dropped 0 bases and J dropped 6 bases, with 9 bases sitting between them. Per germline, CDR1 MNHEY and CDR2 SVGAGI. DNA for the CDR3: TGTGCCAGCAGTTACTCGCATCAGGGTCAGCCCCAGCATTTT. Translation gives CASSYSHQGQPQHF.